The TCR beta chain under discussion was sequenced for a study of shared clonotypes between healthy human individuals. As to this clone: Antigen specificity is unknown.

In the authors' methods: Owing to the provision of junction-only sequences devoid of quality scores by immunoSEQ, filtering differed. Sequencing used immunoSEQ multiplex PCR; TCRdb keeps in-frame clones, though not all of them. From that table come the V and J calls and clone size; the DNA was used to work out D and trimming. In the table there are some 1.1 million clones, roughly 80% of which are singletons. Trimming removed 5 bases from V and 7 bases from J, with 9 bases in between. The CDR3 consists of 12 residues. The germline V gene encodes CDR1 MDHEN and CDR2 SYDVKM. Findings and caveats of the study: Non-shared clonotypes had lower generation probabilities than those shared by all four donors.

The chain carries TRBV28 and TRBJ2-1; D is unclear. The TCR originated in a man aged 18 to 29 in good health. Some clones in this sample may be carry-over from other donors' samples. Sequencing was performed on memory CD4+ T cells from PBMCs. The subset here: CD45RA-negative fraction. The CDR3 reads CASSPPRNEQFF. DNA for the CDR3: TGTGCCAGCAGTCCCCCCCGGAATGAGCAGTTCTTC.